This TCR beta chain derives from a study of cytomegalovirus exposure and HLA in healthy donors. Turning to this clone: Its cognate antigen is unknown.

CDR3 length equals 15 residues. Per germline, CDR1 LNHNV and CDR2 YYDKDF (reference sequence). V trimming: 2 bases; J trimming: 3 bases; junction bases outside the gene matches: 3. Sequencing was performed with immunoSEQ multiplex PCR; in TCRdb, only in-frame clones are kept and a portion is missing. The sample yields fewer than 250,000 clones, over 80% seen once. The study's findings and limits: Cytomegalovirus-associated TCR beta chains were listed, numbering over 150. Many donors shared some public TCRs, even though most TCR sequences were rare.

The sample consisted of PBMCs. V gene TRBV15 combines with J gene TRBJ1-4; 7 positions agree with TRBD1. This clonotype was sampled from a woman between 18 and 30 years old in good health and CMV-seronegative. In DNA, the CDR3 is TGTGCCACCAGCAGAATAGACAGGGCTAATGAAAAACTGTTTTTT. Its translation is CATSRIDRANEKLFF. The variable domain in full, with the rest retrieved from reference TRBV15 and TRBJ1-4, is DAMVIQNPRYQVTQFGKPVTLSCSQTLNHNVMYWYQQKSSQAPKLLFHYYDKDFNNEADTPDNFQSRRPNTSFCFLDIRSPGLGDTAMYLCATSRIDRANEKLFFGSGTQLSVL.